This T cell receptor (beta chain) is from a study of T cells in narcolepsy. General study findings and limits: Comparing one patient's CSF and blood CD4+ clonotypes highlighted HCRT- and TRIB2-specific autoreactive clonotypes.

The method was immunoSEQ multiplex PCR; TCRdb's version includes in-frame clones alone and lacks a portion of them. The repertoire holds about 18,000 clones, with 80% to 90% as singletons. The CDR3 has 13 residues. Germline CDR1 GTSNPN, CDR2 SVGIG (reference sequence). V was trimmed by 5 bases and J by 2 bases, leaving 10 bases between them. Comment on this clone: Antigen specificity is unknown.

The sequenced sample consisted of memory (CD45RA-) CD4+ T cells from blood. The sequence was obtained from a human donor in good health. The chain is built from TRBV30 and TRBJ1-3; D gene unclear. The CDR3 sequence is CAWLARPGNTIYF. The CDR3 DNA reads TGTGCCTGGCTTGCCAGACCTGGAAACACCATATATTTT.